Sequencing of this T cell receptor (beta chain) was carried out in a study of cytomegalovirus exposure and HLA in healthy donors. This clone appeared a few times. No antigen is known for it. Other DNA variants within this sample encode the same CDR3. Study outcomes and limitations: Association with HLA alleles at 0.05 false discovery rate was found for 15,000 to 20,000 TCR beta sequences in a later analysis.

Germline V CDR1 and CDR2: LNHDA, SQIVND (reference sequence). V shed 5 bases, J shed 1 base, and the junction held 0 bases outside the gene matches. This CDR3 comprises 13 residues. PCR was performed using 60 Vbeta and 13 Jbeta primers. TCRdb's copy holds only in-frame clones and misses some; the assay was immunoSEQ multiplex PCR. This sample has some 200,000 clones; more than 65% occur once, and the top ten carry around 1.9%. This receptor was obtained from a woman aged 30 to 39 in good health and CMV-seronegative. The V gene is TRBV19, the J gene TRBJ2-3; 7 bases match TRBD1. The sample consisted of PBMCs. The CDR3 coding sequence is TGTGCCAGTAGTGACAGGGGCACAGATACGCAGTATTTT. It is translated as CASSDRGTDTQYF.